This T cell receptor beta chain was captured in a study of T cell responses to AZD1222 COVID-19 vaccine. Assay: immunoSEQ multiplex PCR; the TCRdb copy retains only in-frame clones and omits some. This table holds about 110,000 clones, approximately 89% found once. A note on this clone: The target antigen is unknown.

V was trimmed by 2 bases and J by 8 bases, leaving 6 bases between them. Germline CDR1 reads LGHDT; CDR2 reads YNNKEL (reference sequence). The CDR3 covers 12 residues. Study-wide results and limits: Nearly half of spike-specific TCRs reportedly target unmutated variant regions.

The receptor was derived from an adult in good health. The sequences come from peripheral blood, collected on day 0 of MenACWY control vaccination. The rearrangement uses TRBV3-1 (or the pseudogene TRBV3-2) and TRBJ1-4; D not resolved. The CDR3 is CASSQNGEKLFF. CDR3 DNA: TGTGCCAGCAGCCAAAATGGCGAAAAACTGTTTTTT.